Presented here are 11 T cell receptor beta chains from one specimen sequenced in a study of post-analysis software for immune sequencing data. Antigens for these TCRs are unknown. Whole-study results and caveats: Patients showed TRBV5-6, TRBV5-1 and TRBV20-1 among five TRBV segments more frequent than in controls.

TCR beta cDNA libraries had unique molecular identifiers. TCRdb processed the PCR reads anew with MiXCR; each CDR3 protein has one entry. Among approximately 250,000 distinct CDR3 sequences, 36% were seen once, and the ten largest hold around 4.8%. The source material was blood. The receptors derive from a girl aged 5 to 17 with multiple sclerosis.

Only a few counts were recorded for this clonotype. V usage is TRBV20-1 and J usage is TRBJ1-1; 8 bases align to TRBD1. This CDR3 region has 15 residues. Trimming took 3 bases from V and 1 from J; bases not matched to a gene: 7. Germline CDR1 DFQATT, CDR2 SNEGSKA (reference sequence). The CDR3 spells CSARSGTGPNTEAFF. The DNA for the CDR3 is TGCAGTGCTAGGTCCGGGACAGGCCCGAACACTGAAGCTTTCTTT.

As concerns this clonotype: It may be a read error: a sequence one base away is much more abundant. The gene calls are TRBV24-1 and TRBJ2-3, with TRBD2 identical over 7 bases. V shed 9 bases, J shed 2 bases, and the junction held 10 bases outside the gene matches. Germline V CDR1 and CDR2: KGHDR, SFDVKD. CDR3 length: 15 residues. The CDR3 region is CATGSSGGTTDTQYF. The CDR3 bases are TGTGCCACCGGGTCGTCCGGGGGGACCACAGATACGCAGTATTTT.

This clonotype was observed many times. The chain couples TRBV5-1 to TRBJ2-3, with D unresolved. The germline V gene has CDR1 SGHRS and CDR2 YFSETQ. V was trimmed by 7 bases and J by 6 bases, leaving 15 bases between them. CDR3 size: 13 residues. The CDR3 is CASRPWGSDTQYF. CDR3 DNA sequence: TGCGCCAGCCGGCCTTGGGGTTCTGATACGCAGTATTTT. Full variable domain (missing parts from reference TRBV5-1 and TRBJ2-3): KAGVTQTPRYLIKTRGQQVTLSCSPISGHRSVSWYQQTPGQGLQFLFEYFSETQRNKGNFPGRFSGRQFSNSRSEMNVSTLELGDSALYLCASRPWGSDTQYFGPGTRLTVL.

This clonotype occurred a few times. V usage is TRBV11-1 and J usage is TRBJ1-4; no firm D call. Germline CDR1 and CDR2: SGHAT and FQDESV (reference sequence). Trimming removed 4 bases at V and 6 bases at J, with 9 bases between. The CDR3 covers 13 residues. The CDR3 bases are TGTGCCAGCAGCTGGTCCCCAGATGAAAAACTGTTTTTT. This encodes CASSWSPDEKLFF.

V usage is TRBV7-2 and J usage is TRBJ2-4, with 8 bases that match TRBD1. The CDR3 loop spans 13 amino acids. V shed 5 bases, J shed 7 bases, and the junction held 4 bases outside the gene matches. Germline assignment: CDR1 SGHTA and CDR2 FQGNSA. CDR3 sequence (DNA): TGTGCCAGCAGCCCGGACAGGGCTAACATTCAGTACTTC. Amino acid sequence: CASSPDRANIQYF. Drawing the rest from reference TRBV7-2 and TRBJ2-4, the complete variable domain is GAGVSQSPSNKVTEKGKDVELRCDPISGHTALYWYRQSLGQGLEFLIYFQGNSAPDKSGLPSDRFSAERTGGSVSTLTIQRTQQEDSAVYLCASSPDRANIQYFGAGTRLSVL.

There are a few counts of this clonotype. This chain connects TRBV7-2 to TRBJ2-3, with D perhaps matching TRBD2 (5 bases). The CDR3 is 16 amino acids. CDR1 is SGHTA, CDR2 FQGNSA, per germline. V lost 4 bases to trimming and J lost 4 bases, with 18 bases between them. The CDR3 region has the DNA TGTGCCAGCAGCTATAGAGGAGGTGGTGAGGCAGATACGCAGTATTTT. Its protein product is CASSYRGGGEADTQYF. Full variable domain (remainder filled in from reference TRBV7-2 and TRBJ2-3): GAGVSQSPSNKVTEKGKDVELRCDPISGHTALYWYRQSLGQGLEFLIYFQGNSAPDKSGLPSDRFSAERTGGSVSTLTIQRTQQEDSAVYLCASSYRGGGEADTQYFGPGTRLTVL.

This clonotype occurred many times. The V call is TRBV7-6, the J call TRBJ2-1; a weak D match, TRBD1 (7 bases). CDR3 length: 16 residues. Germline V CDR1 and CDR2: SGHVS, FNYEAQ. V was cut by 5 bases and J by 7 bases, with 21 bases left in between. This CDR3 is CASSLGPRQGGNEQFF. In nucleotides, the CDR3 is TGTGCCAGCAGCCTTGGGCCTAGGCAGGGGGGAAATGAGCAGTTCTTC. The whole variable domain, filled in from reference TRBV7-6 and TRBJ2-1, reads GAGVSQSPRYKVTKRGQDVALRCDPISGHVSLYWYRQALGQGPEFLTYFNYEAQQDKSGLPNDRFSAERPEGSISTLTIQRTEQRDSAMYRCASSLGPRQGGNEQFFGPGTRLTVL.

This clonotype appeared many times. The DNA of the CDR3 is TGTGCCAGCTCCGCGTCCGTAAGCTCCTACGAGCAGTACTTC. This codes for CASSASVSSYEQYF. This chain links TRBV6-6 with TRBJ2-7; D unresolved. Trimming removed 8 bases from V and 0 bases from J, with 14 bases in between. The germline CDR1 and CDR2 sequences are MNHNY and SVGAGI (reference sequence). The CDR3 is 14 residues long.

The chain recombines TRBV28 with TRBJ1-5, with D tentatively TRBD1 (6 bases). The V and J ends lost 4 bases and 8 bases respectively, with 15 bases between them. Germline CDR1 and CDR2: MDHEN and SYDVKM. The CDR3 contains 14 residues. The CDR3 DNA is TGTGCCAGCAGTTACGGGGGGCTGCCGGAGCCCCAGCATTTT. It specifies CASSYGGLPEPQHF.

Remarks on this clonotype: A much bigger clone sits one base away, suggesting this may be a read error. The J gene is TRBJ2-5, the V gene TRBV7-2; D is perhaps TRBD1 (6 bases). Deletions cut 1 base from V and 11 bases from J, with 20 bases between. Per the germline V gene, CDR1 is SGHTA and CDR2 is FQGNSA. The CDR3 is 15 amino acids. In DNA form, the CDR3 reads TGTGCCAGCAGCTTAGGGGCAGGGGAATTCAATGAGCAGTACTTC. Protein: CASSLGAGEFNEQYF. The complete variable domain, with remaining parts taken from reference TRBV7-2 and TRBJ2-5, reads GAGVSQSPSNKVTEKGKDVELRCDPISGHTALYWYRQSLGQGLEFLIYFQGNSAPDKSGLPSDRFSAERTGGSVSTLTIQRTQQEDSAVYLCASSLGAGEFNEQYFGPGTRLLVL.

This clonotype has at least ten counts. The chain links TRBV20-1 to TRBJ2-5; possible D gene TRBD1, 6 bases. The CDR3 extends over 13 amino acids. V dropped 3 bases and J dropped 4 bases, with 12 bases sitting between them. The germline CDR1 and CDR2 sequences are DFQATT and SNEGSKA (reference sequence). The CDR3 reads CSARMGATETQYF. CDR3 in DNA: TGCAGTGCTAGGATGGGGGCAACAGAGACCCAGTACTTC.